Presented here are 3 T cell receptor beta chains from one specimen sequenced in a study of T cells in localized non-small cell lung cancer (dated by TCRdb to the early 2020s). Receptor libraries were prepared by the immunoSEQ multiplex PCR assay. TCRdb obtained this table from immuneACCESS and retained in-frame rearrangements with V and J assigned. These tables miss some clones; where compared with another copy, unresolved V genes account for less than half of the shortfall, and the remainder is unexplained. This sample has under 70,000 clones in its table, and 70% to 90% of those were observed once. Jointly, the top ten make up 5.2% of the sample. Sequenced material: peripheral blood, taken before any cancer treatment. These receptors originate from a woman aged 40-70 years with stage I lung adenocarcinoma.

The rearrangement links TRBV6-5 to TRBJ2-3; no reliable D call. Germline CDR1 reads MNHEY; CDR2 reads SVGAGI. The CDR3 has 14 amino acids. Trimming pared 7 bases from V and 0 bases from J, leaving 11 bases between. Here the CDR3 reads CASNNWFSTDTQYF. CDR3 nucleotide sequence: TGTGCCAGCAATAACTGGTTCAGCACAGATACGCAGTATTTT.

The chain uses TRBV7-9 and TRBJ1-5; TRBD1 matches 7 bases. Germline V lookup: CDR1 SEHNR, CDR2 FQNEAQ (reference sequence). The CDR3 length is 17 residues. Trimming removed 5 bases from V and 3 bases from J; junction bases left unmatched: 13. The CDR3 protein is CASSPWGQPDPNQPQHF. CDR3 coding DNA: TGTGCCAGCAGCCCCTGGGGACAGCCGGACCCCAATCAGCCCCAGCATTTT.

J is TRBJ2-1 and V is TRBV9; D not resolved. The CDR3 extends over 15 amino acids. Germline loops: CDR1 SGDLS, CDR2 YYNGEE. Trimming took 0 bases from V and 5 from J, leaving 12 bases between them. CDR3 sequence reads: CASSVGVPAHNEQFF. Written as DNA, the CDR3 is TGTGCCAGCAGCGTAGGAGTCCCAGCCCACAATGAGCAGTTCTTC.